This T cell receptor beta chain derives from a study of cytomegalovirus exposure and HLA in healthy donors. Study-level points and caveats: Later work associated approximately 17,000 TCR beta sequences with HLA alleles at 0.05 false discovery rate.

This clone was detected a few times. Its cognate antigen is unknown. From germline, CDR1 is SGHAT and CDR2 FQNNGV. Germline trimming cut 2 bases from V and 3 bases from J; bases unmatched to any gene: 4. The CDR3 is made up of 14 amino acids. 60 Vbeta and 13 Jbeta primers were used in PCR. The method was immunoSEQ multiplex PCR; TCRdb's version includes in-frame clones alone and lacks a portion of them. The sample contains about 150,000 clones, about three quarters of which appear only once. Sequencing was done on a sample of PBMCs. This receptor was identified in a male donor in good health and CMV-seronegative. The rearrangement uses TRBV11-2 and TRBJ2-7; 7 bases agree with TRBD1. DNA for the CDR3: TGTGCCAGCAGCTTACGCCGGGACAGCTACGAGCAGTACTTC. Protein: CASSLRRDSYEQYF.